One sample yielded the 30 T cell receptor beta chains listed below, sequenced in a study of B cell selection in AIRE deficiency. Conventional CD4 T cells were sorted as CD4+CD127+ cells. Profiling relied on immunoSEQ multiplex PCR, and the TCRdb table lists in-frame clones only, not all of them. The sample has roughly 23,000 clones; 95% to 98% are singletons. Sequencing was done on a sample of conventional CD4+ T cells sorted from PBMCs. These receptors originate from a human donor with AIRE deficiency.

This chain uses TRBV6-6 with TRBJ2-7; 8 bases are shared with TRBD1. J lost 2 bases, V lost 4 bases, and 7 bases had no gene match. The CDR3 has 15 residues. CDR1 is MNHNY, CDR2 SVGAGI, per germline (reference sequence). The CDR3 region is CASSLTGTGPYEQYF. CDR3 nucleotides: TGTGCCAGCAGTTTGACCGGGACAGGTCCCTACGAGCAGTACTTC.

V usage is TRBV6-6 and J usage is TRBJ1-2; D is ambiguous. Looked up from germline, CDR1 is MNHNY and CDR2 is SVGAGI (reference sequence). V dropped 7 bases and J dropped 3 bases, with 12 bases sitting between them. The CDR3 has 13 residues. CDR3 sequence: CASTPDGYYGYTF. The CDR3 DNA reads as TGTGCCAGCACCCCGGACGGGTACTATGGCTACACCTTC.

The genes are TRBV28 and TRBJ2-7; 11 nucleotides agree with TRBD2. The CDR3 is 15 residues long. With V trimmed by 4 bases and J by 3 bases, 5 bases remained unmatched. CDR1 MDHEN and CDR2 SYDVKM come from the germline V gene. CDR3 protein: CASSSGLAVYYEQYF. In nucleotides, the CDR3 is TGTGCCAGCAGTTCGGGACTAGCGGTATACTACGAGCAGTACTTC.

Only one count was recorded for this clone. The chain uses TRBV28 and TRBJ2-7, with D tentatively TRBD1 (6 bases). In germline, CDR1 is MDHEN, CDR2 SYDVKM. The V end was cut by 1 base, the J end by 6 bases, with 22 bases between. This CDR3 has 17 residues. The CDR3, as DNA: TGTGCCAGCAGTTTATTCAAAGGGACATCCCGGCCTCTCGAGCAGTACTTC. Its protein is CASSLFKGTSRPLEQYF.

This sequence joins TRBV19 and TRBJ1-3; 7 bases align to TRBD1. The CDR3 has 17 residues. The J segment lost 0 bases and the V segment lost 4 bases, leaving 9 bases of the junction unmatched. Germline CDR1 LNHDA, CDR2 SQIVND (reference sequence). Written as DNA, the CDR3 is TGTGCCAGTAGTAGACAACGGACAGGAAACTCTGGAAACACCATATATTTT. It codes for CASSRQRTGNSGNTIYF.

The V call is TRBV7-9, the J call TRBJ2-7, with TRBD2 matching over 7 bases. This CDR3 spans 13 amino acids. V lost 8 bases, J lost 7 bases, and 11 bases stayed unmatched. Germline lookup yields CDR1 SEHNR and CDR2 FQNEAQ (reference sequence). Here the CDR3 reads CASQMAGVTEQYF. CDR3 in DNA: TGTGCCAGCCAGATGGCGGGGGTAACTGAGCAGTACTTC.

The CDR3 sequence is CASSLGPGMGTEAFF. CDR3 DNA sequence: TGTGCCAGCAGCTTAGGCCCGGGGATGGGGACTGAAGCTTTCTTT. The chain employs TRBV7-8 and TRBJ1-1; D is undetermined. The CDR3 is 15 residues long. Trimming took 1 base from V and 5 from J, leaving 14 bases between them. The germline V gene encodes CDR1 SGHVS and CDR2 FQNEAQ.

The chain uses TRBV28 and TRBJ2-6; D gene uncertain. Germline lookup yields CDR1 MDHEN and CDR2 SYDVKM. The germline V and J ends were trimmed by 3 bases and 2 bases, with 5 bases remaining between them. The CDR3 length is 14 residues. Written as DNA, the CDR3 is TGTGCCAGCAGTTTTCCGGCTGGGGCCAACGTCCTGACTTTC. Amino acid sequence: CASSFPAGANVLTF.

This sequence joins TRBV19 and TRBJ2-5, with D perhaps matching TRBD1 (6 bases). The CDR3 covers 13 residues. Germline assignment: CDR1 LNHDA and CDR2 SQIVND (reference sequence). V was shortened by 3 bases and J by 5 bases, with 10 bases between the two germline ends. CDR3 amino acids: CASSMRQGETQYF. In DNA form, the CDR3 reads TGTGCCAGTAGTATGCGGCAGGGGGAGACCCAGTACTTC.

The genes are TRBV30 and TRBJ2-7; 14 nucleotides agree with TRBD2. In germline, CDR1 is GTSNPN, CDR2 SVGIG (reference sequence). CDR3 length: 19 amino acids. The J segment lost 2 bases and the V segment lost 0 bases, leaving 12 bases of the junction unmatched. Written as DNA, the CDR3 is TGTGCCTGGAGTGTCCTCCGCAAGAAGACTAGCGGGAGGGCCTACGAGCAGTACTTC. Translating gives CAWSVLRKKTSGRAYEQYF.

This chain links TRBV28 with TRBJ1-1; D gene ambiguous. Per germline, CDR1 MDHEN and CDR2 SYDVKM. The CDR3 contains 15 residues. V was clipped by 2 bases and J by 7 bases, with 17 bases between them. CDR3 residues: CASSLIGVRASEAFF. The CDR3 DNA reads TGTGCCAGCAGTTTAATCGGGGTTCGGGCGAGTGAAGCTTTCTTT.

The rearrangement uses TRBV4-1 and TRBJ2-5; 9 nucleotides line up with TRBD2. This CDR3 has 17 residues. Germline V gives CDR1 MGHRA, CDR2 YSYEKL. The V segment lost 4 bases and the J segment 2 bases; nucleotides outside the gene matches: 11. CDR3 sequence (DNA): TGCGCCAGCAGCCCCCTAGCAGCGGGAGGCCTTCAAGAGACCCAGTACTTC. Its protein product is CASSPLAAGGLQETQYF.

The chain couples TRBV5-6 to TRBJ1-5; 7 nucleotides match TRBD1. V gave up 0 bases and J gave up 3 bases; unmatched junction bases: 6. The CDR3 is 16 amino acids. In germline, CDR1 is SGHDT, CDR2 YYEEEE. The CDR3 region is CASSLVGGADNQPQHF. The CDR3 nucleotides read TGTGCCAGCAGCTTGGTAGGGGGCGCGGACAATCAGCCCCAGCATTTT. Supplemented by reference TRBV5-6 and TRBJ1-5, the full variable domain reads DAGVTQSPTHLIKTRGQQVTLRCSPKSGHDTVSWYQQALGQGPQFIFQYYEEEERQRGNFPDRFSGHQFPNYSSELNVNALLLGDSALYLCASSLVGGADNQPQHFGDGTRLSIL.

The V call is TRBV15, the J call TRBJ1-1, with TRBD1 matching 9 bases. V lost 8 bases, J lost 2 bases, and 3 bases stayed unmatched. CDR1 and CDR2 (germline): LNHNV, YYDKDF (reference sequence). The CDR3 covers 13 residues. The CDR3 nucleotides are TGTGCCACCCAAACAGGGGGCAACACTGAAGCTTTCTTT. Protein product: CATQTGGNTEAFF.

The gene calls are TRBV9 and TRBJ2-1; D gene ambiguous. The germline gives CDR1 SGDLS, CDR2 YYNGEE. The V and J ends lost 0 bases and 4 bases respectively, with 8 bases between them. The CDR3 is 14 residues long. The DNA of the CDR3 is TGTGCCAGCAGCGTAGTGGCTAGTTACAATGAGCAGTTCTTC. As protein: CASSVVASYNEQFF.

CDR3 sequence reads: CASSPKRANTEAFF. The DNA for the CDR3 is TGCGCCAGCAGCCCTAAACGGGCGAACACTGAAGCTTTCTTT. The genes are TRBV5-1 and TRBJ1-1; D is uncertain. The V end lost 4 bases, the J end lost 1 base, and 11 bases lay between the germline ends. From germline, CDR1 is SGHRS and CDR2 YFSETQ. This CDR3 comprises 14 residues.

The sample holds one count of this clone. The V call is TRBV25-1, the J call TRBJ2-4; possible D gene TRBD1, 6 bases. Germline V CDR1 and CDR2: MGHDK, SYGVNS. V lost 2 bases, J lost 5 bases, and 10 bases lay in between. CDR3 size: 14 residues. In DNA, the CDR3 is TGTGCCAGCAGTGAACAGGGGCTGGAAAACATTCAGTACTTC. This codes for CASSEQGLENIQYF.

V usage is TRBV11-2 and J usage is TRBJ1-4; 12 positions agree with TRBD1. The ends lost 3 bases at V and 3 bases at J; junction bases unmatched: 8. The V gene's germline CDR1 is SGHAT and CDR2 FQNNGV. The CDR3 extends over 18 amino acids. DNA of the CDR3: TGTGCCAGCAGCTTGGCCCGGGACAGGGGGCTTGCTAATGAAAAACTGTTTTTT. It is translated as CASSLARDRGLANEKLFF. The full variable domain, rest sourced from reference TRBV11-2 and TRBJ1-4, is EAGVAQSPRYKIIEKRQSVAFWCNPISGHATLYWYQQILGQGPKLLIQFQNNGVVDDSQLPKDRFSAERLKGVDSTLKIQPAKLEDSAVYLCASSLARDRGLANEKLFFGSGTQLSVL.

This clone is a singleton in its sample. The chain carries TRBV6-5 and TRBJ2-4; either TRBD1 or TRBD2 may supply D (5 bases each). The CDR3 spans 15 residues. V gave up 4 bases and J gave up 5 bases, with 15 bases separating them. Germline V CDR1 and CDR2: MNHEY, SVGAGI. CDR3 amino acids: CASSFVSGGENIQYF. CDR3 bases: TGTGCCAGCAGTTTCGTCAGTGGGGGAGAAAACATTCAGTACTTC.

This chain links TRBV7-6 with TRBJ2-7; no definite D call. CDR1 is SGHVS, CDR2 FNYEAQ, per germline. Trimming removed 4 bases from V and 3 bases from J, with 13 bases in between. This CDR3 comprises 14 residues. The CDR3 sequence: CASSSRTDGYEQYF. The CDR3 coding sequence is TGTGCCAGCAGCTCCCGTACCGACGGCTACGAGCAGTACTTC.

This chain joins TRBV11-3 and TRBJ2-7, with unresolved D. Trimming took 2 bases from V and 2 from J, leaving 13 bases between them. CDR3 length: 15 residues. The germline V gene encodes CDR1 SGHNT and CDR2 YENEEA. CDR3 nucleotide sequence: TGTGCCAGCAGCTTACGAGAAGGCCGTCCCTACGAGCAGTACTTC. It specifies CASSLREGRPYEQYF.

The chain carries TRBV7-8 and TRBJ2-7; D gene uncertain. Germline loops: CDR1 SGHVS, CDR2 FQNEAQ. With 1 base removed from V and 1 base from J, the gap between germline ends came to 5 bases. The CDR3 runs 13 residues. The CDR3 protein is CASSLEWSYEQYF. The CDR3 nucleotides are TGTGCCAGCAGCTTAGAATGGTCCTACGAGCAGTACTTC.

The rearrangement links TRBV5-1 to TRBJ2-2, with D unresolved. This CDR3 contains 14 residues. Germline CDR1 and CDR2: SGHRS and YFSETQ. V lost 2 bases and J 4 bases, leaving 9 bases between the germline ends. CDR3 sequence: CASSFVTATGELFF. DNA of the CDR3: TGCGCCAGCAGCTTCGTAACGGCCACCGGGGAGCTGTTTTTT.

The rearrangement links TRBV5-8 to TRBJ1-5; D not resolved. Germline values: CDR1 SGHTS, CDR2 YDEGEE. Deletions cut 4 bases from V and 0 bases from J, with 14 bases between. This CDR3 is 16 amino acids long. The CDR3 reads CASSARGFYSNQPQHF. The DNA for the CDR3 is TGTGCCAGCAGCGCCCGAGGGTTTTATAGCAATCAGCCCCAGCATTTT.

The genes are TRBV28 and TRBJ2-7; tentatively, D is TRBD2 (5 bases). Trimming left V 3 bases short and J 2 bases short, with 11 bases between. The CDR3 sequence is 14 residues long. Germline CDR1 is MDHEN and CDR2 is SYDVKM. The DNA of the CDR3 is TGTGCCAGCAGTTTTCCTAGCCGTACCTACGAGCAGTACTTC. This gives the protein CASSFPSRTYEQYF.

V is TRBV5-4 and J is TRBJ2-3, with a possible D match to TRBD2 (5 bases). V was cut by 3 bases and J by 1 base, with 15 bases left in between. CDR3 length: 16 residues. Germline CDR1 SGHNT, CDR2 YYREEE (reference sequence). The CDR3 reads CASSSPVAGGTDTQYF. The CDR3 region has the DNA TGTGCCAGCAGCTCACCGGTGGCCGGGGGCACAGATACGCAGTATTTT.

The V gene is TRBV11-1, the J gene TRBJ2-7; D is possibly TRBD1 (6 bases). The CDR3 has 16 residues. CDR1 is SGHAT and CDR2 is FQDESV in the germline V gene (reference sequence). With 6 bases removed from V and 0 bases from J, the gap between germline ends came to 18 bases. DNA for the CDR3: TGTGCCAGCAGTTACCCCGGGACGGACAGCTCCTACGAGCAGTACTTC. Protein: CASSYPGTDSSYEQYF.

The chain combines TRBV4-3 with TRBJ2-7, with TRBD1 matching over 9 bases. The germline V gene encodes CDR1 LGHNA and CDR2 YSLEER. The CDR3 runs 16 residues. Trimming cost V 3 bases and J 2 bases; bases outside gene matches: 8. The DNA of the CDR3 is TGCGCCAGCAGCCACTTTCCCGGGACAGGGACCTACGAGCAGTACTTC. As protein: CASSHFPGTGTYEQYF.

The chain links TRBV10-3 to TRBJ2-7, with a possible D match to TRBD1 (6 bases). The CDR3 loop spans 17 amino acids. CDR1 and CDR2 (germline): ENHRY, SYGVKD. Trimming removed 3 bases from V and 1 base from J, with 19 bases in between. The CDR3 reads CAISDSLTGPRSYEQYF. The CDR3 DNA follows: TGTGCCATCAGTGACTCTCTGACAGGCCCTAGGTCCTACGAGCAGTACTTC.

The chain is built from TRBV15 and TRBJ1-5; the match to TRBD1 covers 8 bases. This CDR3 has 15 amino acids. CDR1 is LNHNV and CDR2 is YYDKDF in the germline V gene (reference sequence). J lost 3 bases, V lost 4 bases, and 5 bases had no gene match. CDR3 DNA: TGTGCCACCAGCATGCGGACAGGGTCCAATCAGCCCCAGCATTTT. This gives the protein CATSMRTGSNQPQHF.